The entry below gives a single T cell receptor (beta chain) sequence along with its context. This clonotype was found a few times. This receptor's antigen is unknown. The record has no base qualities; no much larger clone is one base away. The record originates from a study of early T cells in non-severe SARS-CoV-2 infection (dated by TCRdb to the early 2020s). With respect to the entire study: Bulk RNA from unsorted whole blood was used for TCR sequencing, so alpha and beta chains could not be paired.

Here is what the overall study found, with its caveats: Matching against VDJdb was skewed toward anti-spike CD8 responses, likely underestimated virus-specific expansions, and missed private and CD4 specificities.

The library was prepared using 5' RACE. Sequenced on a NextSeq 500. In the TCR library protocol, unique molecular identifiers were attached to individual cDNA molecules to correct for PCR bias and sequencing error. Both TCR alpha and beta chains were sequenced, and tight co-correlation was observed between alpha and beta sequence abundances in each sample. As for how the authors treated the data: V gene, J gene and CDR3 annotation of TCR sequences was performed with Decombinator V4. Expanded TCRs were defined as changing significantly between any two time points under a Poisson model with p below 0.0001. TCR abundances were normalised to the total number of TCRs sequenced per sample and expressed as counts per million. VDJdb, accessed 1 November 2021, was searched for CMV, EBV and SARS-CoV-2 annotated TCRs, excluding TCRs annotated for multiple antigens. TCRdb passed the public sequencing reads through fastp at Q25 and MiXCR, retaining productive beta sequences. When rows share a CDR3 protein, they turn into one entry using the most common DNA and genes. The V and J calls follow TCRdb's processing rather than the paper's. Here the sample has tens of thousands of distinct CDR3 sequences; over 9.5% occur a single time. Around 5.8% of the sample goes to the ten largest clones.

The study was a case-control design nested within a healthcare worker cohort in London, UK, with weekly nasopharyngeal swab PCR tests and blood sampling. Between 23 and 31 March 2020, the week of the UK lockdown, healthcare workers were enrolled and then followed up weekly for as long as 16 weeks. This receptor was obtained from an adult who was a healthcare worker with PCR-confirmed SARS-CoV-2 infection or an uninfected control (not recorded which). Sequences were obtained from whole blood.

Here the CDR3 is given as CASTTPLIQGTEAFF. The bases read TGTGCCAGCACGACCCCTCTTATTCAGGGCACTGAAGCTTTCTTT. The V gene is TRBV7-8 and the J gene is TRBJ1-1, with a tentative D gene TRBD1 over 5 matching bases. V loses 7 bases, J loses 4 bases, and the germline ends lie 19 bases apart. The CDR3 sequence holds 15 residues, the cysteine and phenylalanine included. The entry retains the CDR3 DNA only, 45 bases that are in frame from base 1. The germline V gene encodes CDR1 SGHVS and CDR2 FQNEAQ.